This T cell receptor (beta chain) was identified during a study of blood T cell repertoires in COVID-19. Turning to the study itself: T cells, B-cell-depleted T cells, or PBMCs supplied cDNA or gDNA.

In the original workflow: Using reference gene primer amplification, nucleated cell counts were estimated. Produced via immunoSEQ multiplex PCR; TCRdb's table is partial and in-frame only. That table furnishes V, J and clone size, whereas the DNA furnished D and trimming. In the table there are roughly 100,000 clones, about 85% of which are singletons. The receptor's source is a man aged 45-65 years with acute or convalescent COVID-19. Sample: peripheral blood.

As DNA, the CDR3 is TGTGCCAGCAGTAGCAACATGAAAATGACGACGGGAGGGAGCAACTATGGCTACACCTTC. It translates to CASSSNMKMTTGGSNYGYTF. The chain combines TRBV28 with TRBJ1-2, with D uncertain. CDR1 is MDHEN and CDR2 is SYDVKM in the germline V gene. V was pared by 5 bases and J by 2 bases, with 30 bases between. The CDR3 is made up of 20 amino acids.